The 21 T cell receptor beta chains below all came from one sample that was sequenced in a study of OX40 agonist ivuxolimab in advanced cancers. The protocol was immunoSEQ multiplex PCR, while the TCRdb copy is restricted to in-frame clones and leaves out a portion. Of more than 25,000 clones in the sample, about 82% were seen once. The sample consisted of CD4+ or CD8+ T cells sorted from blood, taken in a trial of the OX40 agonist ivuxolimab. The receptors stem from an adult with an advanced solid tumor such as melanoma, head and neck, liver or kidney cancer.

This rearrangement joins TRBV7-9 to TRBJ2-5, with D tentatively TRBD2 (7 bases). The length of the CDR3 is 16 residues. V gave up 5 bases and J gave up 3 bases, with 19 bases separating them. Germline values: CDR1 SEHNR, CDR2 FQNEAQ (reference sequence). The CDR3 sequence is CASSPREGVQKETQYF. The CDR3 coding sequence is TGTGCCAGCAGCCCAAGGGAGGGGGTTCAAAAAGAGACCCAGTACTTC. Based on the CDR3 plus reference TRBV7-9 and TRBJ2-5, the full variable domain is DTGVSQNPRHKITKRGQNVTFRCDPISEHNRLYWYRQTLGQGPEFLTYFQNEAQLEKSRLLSDRFSAERPKGSFSTLEIQRTEQGDSAMYLCASSPREGVQKETQYFGPGTRLLVL.

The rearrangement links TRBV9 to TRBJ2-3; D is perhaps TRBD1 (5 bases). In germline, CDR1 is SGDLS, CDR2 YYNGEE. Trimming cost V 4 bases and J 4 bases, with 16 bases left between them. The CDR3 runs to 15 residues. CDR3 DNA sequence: TGTGCCAGCAGCCCCTTGGGGCAGATTGCAGATACGCAGTATTTT. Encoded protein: CASSPLGQIADTQYF.

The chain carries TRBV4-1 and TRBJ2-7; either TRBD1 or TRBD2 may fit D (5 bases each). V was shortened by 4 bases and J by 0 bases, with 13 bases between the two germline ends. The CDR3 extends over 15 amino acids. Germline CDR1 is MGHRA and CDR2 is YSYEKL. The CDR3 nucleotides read TGCGCCAGCAGCCTGGGAGACAGCATCTCCTACGAGCAGTACTTC. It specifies CASSLGDSISYEQYF.

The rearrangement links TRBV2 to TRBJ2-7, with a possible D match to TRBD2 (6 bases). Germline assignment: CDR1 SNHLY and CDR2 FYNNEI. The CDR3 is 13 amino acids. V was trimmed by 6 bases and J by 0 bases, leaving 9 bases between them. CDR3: CASRGLDSYEQYF. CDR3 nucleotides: TGTGCCAGCAGGGGACTGGACTCCTACGAGCAGTACTTC.

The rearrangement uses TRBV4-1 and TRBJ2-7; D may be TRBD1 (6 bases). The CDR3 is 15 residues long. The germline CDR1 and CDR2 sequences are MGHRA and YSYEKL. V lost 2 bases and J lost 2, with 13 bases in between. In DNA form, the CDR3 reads TGCGCCAGCAGCCAACGATTGCCAGGGGCCTACGAGCAGTACTTC. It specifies CASSQRLPGAYEQYF.

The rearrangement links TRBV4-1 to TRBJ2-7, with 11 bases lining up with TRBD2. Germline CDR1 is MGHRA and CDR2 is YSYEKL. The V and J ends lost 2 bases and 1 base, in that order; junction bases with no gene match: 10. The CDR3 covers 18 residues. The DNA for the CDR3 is TGCGCCAGCAGCCAACAGGGATTCGGGACTAGCGGTTCCTACGAGCAGTACTTC. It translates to CASSQQGFGTSGSYEQYF.

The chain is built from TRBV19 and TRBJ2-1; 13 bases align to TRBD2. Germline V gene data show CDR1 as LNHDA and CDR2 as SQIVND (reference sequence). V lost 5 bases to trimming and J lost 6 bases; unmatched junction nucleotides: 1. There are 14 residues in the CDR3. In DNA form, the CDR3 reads TGTGCCAGTAGTGGACTAGCGGGAGTCAATGAGCAGTTCTTC. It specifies CASSGLAGVNEQFF.

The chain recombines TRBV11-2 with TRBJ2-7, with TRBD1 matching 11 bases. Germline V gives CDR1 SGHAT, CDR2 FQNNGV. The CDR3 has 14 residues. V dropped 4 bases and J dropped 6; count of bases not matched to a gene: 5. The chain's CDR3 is CASSSGTGGLEQYF. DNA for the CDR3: TGTGCCAGCAGCTCCGGGACAGGGGGTCTCGAGCAGTACTTC.

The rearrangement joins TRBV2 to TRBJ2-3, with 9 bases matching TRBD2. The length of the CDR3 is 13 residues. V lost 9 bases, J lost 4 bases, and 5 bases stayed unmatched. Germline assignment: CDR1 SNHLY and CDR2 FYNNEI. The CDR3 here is CASLAGVADTQYF. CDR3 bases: TGTGCCAGTTTAGCGGGAGTAGCAGATACGCAGTATTTT.

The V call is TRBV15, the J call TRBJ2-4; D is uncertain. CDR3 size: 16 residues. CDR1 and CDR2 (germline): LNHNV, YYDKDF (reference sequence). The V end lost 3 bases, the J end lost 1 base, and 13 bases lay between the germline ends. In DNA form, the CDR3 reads TGTGCCACCAGCAGTTCCACCCGGAAGGCCAAAAACATTCAGTACTTC. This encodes CATSSSTRKAKNIQYF.

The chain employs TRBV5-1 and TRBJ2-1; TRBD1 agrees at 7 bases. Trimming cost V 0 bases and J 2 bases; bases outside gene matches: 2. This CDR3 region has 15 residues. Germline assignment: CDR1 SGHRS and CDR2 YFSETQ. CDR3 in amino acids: CASSLGQGTYNEQFF. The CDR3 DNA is TGCGCCAGCAGCTTGGGACAGGGTACCTACAATGAGCAGTTCTTC. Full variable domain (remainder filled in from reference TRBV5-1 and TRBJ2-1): KAGVTQTPRYLIKTRGQQVTLSCSPISGHRSVSWYQQTPGQGLQFLFEYFSETQRNKGNFPGRFSGRQFSNSRSEMNVSTLELGDSALYLCASSLGQGTYNEQFFGPGTRLTVL.

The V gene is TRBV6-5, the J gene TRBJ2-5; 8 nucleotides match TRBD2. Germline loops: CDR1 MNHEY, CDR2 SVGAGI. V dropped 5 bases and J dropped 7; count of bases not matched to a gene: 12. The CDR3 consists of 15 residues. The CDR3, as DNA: TGTGCCAGCAGTCCAAGAGCGGGCGCGGGGGGGACCCAGTACTTC. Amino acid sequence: CASSPRAGAGGTQYF.

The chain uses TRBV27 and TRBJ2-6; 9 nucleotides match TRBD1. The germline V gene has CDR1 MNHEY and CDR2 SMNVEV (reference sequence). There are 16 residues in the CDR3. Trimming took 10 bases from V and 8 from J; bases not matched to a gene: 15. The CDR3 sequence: CANSGTGKKKTNVLTF. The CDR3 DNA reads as TGTGCCAACAGCGGGACAGGGAAAAAAAAGACCAACGTCCTGACTTTC.

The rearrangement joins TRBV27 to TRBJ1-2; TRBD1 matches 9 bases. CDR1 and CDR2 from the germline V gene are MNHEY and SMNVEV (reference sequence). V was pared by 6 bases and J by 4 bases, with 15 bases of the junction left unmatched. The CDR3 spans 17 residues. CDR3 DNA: TGTGCCAGCAGGACCAAACTACAGGGGGCGCGATCCTATGGCTACACCTTC. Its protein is CASRTKLQGARSYGYTF.

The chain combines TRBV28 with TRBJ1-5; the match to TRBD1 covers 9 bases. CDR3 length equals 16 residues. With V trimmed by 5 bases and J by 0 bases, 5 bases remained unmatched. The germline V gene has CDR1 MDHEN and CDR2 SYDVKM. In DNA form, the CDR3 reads TGTGCCAGCAGTACACAGACAGGGGGTAGCAATCAGCCCCAGCATTTT. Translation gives CASSTQTGGSNQPQHF.

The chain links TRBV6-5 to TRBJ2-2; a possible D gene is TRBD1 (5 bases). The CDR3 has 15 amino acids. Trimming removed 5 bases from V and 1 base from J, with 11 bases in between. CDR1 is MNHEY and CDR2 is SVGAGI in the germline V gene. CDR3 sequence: CASSHNGQNTGELFF. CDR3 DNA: TGTGCCAGCAGTCACAACGGACAGAACACCGGGGAGCTGTTTTTT.

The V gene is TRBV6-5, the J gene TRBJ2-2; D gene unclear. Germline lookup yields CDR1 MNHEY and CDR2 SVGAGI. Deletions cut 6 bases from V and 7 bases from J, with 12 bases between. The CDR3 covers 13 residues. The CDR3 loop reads CASSPRSHGELFF. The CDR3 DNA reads TGTGCCAGCAGCCCCCGATCGCACGGGGAGCTGTTTTTT.

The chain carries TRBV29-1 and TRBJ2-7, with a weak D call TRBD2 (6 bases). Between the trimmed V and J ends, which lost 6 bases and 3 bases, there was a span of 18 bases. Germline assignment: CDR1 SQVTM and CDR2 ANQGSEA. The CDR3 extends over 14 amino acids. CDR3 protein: CSVAGRGLSYEQYF. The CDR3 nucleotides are TGCAGCGTCGCCGGAAGGGGACTGAGCTACGAGCAGTACTTC.

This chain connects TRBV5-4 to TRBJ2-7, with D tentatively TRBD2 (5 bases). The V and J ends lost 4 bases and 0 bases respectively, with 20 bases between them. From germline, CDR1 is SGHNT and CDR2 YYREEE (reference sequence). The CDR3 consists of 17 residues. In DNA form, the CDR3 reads TGTGCCAGCAGCCCAAACTACCGGGATCCCAGCTCCTACGAGCAGTACTTC. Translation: CASSPNYRDPSSYEQYF.

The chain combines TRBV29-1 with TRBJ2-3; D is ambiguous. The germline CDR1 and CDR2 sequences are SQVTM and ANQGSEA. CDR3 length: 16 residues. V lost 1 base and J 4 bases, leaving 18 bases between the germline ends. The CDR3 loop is CSVEVPGAVRADTQYF. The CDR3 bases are TGCAGCGTTGAAGTTCCTGGTGCCGTCCGGGCAGATACGCAGTATTTT.

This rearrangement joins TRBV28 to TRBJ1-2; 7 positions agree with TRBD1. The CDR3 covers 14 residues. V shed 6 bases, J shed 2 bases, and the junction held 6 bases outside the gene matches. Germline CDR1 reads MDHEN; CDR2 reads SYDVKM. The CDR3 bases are TGTGCCAGCAGCCCTAGGGGGCAGAACTATGGCTACACCTTC. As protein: CASSPRGQNYGYTF.